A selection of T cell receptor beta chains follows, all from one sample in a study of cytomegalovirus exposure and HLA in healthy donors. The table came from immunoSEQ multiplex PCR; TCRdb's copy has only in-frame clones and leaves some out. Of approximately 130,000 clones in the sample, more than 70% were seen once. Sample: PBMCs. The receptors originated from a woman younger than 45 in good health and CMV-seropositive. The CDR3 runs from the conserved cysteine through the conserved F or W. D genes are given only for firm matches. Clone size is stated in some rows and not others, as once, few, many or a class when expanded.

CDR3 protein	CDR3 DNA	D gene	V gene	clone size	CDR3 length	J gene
CASSYHPGTAAGEQYF	TGTGCCAGCAGTTACCACCCCGGGACTGCCGCCGGCGAGCAGTACTTC	.	TRBV6-5	.	16	TRBJ2-7
CASSRERNGQPQHF	TGTGCCAGCTCCCGGGAAAGGAACGGGCAGCCCCAGCATTTT	.	TRBV28	.	14	TRBJ1-5
CASRGRTGNSEAFF	TGTGCCAGCAGAGGTAGGACAGGGAACTCTGAAGCTTTCTTT	TRBD1	TRBV6-6	.	14	TRBJ1-1
CASSLDTGVPAEAFF	TGCGCCAGCAGCTTGGATACAGGAGTGCCGGCTGAAGCTTTCTTT	.	TRBV5-1	once	15	TRBJ1-1
CASSLYSLGQMSGYTF	TGTGCCAGCAGCTTGTACAGCTTAGGCCAGATGAGTGGCTACACCTTC	.	TRBV5-6	once	16	TRBJ1-2
CASMPGGGGQETQYF	TGCGCCAGCATGCCCGGGGGGGGAGGGCAAGAGACCCAGTACTTC	TRBD2	TRBV5-1	.	15	TRBJ2-5
CAISESRGALGTGKDEKLFF	TGTGCCATCAGTGAGTCGAGGGGGGCTTTGGGGACAGGGAAGGATGAAAAACTGTTTTTT	TRBD1	TRBV10-3	.	20	TRBJ1-4
CSVSGQWVTEAFF	TGCAGCGTTTCAGGGCAGTGGGTAACTGAAGCTTTCTTT	.	TRBV29-1	.	13	TRBJ1-1
CASSQDQASGNTIYF	TGTGCCAGCAGCCAAGATCAAGCCTCTGGAAACACCATATATTTT	.	TRBV14	.	15	TRBJ1-3
CASSWAQETQYF	TGTGCCAGCAGCTGGGCCCAAGAGACCCAGTACTTC	.	TRBV5-6	.	12	TRBJ2-5
CASSSGGGNTIYF	TGTGCCAGCAGCTCCGGGGGGGGAAACACCATATATTTT	.	TRBV7-6	.	13	TRBJ1-3
CASSLAASIYTDTQYF	TGCGCCAGCAGCTTGGCCGCTAGCATCTACACAGATACGCAGTATTTT	.	TRBV5-1	.	16	TRBJ2-3
CASSLETGGGYTF	TGTGCCAGCAGCTTAGAGACCGGCGGGGGCTACACCTTC	.	TRBV13	.	13	TRBJ1-2
CASSNRVDEQFF	TGTGCCAGCAGCAATAGAGTAGATGAGCAGTTCTTC	.	TRBV7-9	.	12	TRBJ2-1
CASSLAPGRVANYTF	TGTGCCAGCAGCTTAGCGCCAGGGAGGGTGGCGAACTACACCTTC	.	TRBV7-9	.	15	TRBJ1-2
CAISDGTYGYTF	TGTGCCATCAGTGATGGCACCTATGGCTACACCTTC	.	TRBV10-3	.	12	TRBJ1-2
CARRDRDPYQPQHF	TGTGCCAGACGGGACAGGGACCCCTATCAGCCCCAGCATTTT	TRBD1	TRBV19	.	14	TRBJ1-5
CAWSVQGAGGNQPQHF	TGTGCCTGGAGTGTACAAGGGGCAGGGGGCAATCAGCCCCAGCATTTT	.	TRBV30	.	16	TRBJ1-5
CASSKQGESYGYTF	TGCGCCAGCAGCAAACAAGGGGAAAGCTATGGCTACACCTTC	.	TRBV5-1	.	14	TRBJ1-2
CASSPPLRQINEKLFF	TGTGCCAGCAGTCCCCCCCTCAGACAGATTAATGAAAAACTGTTTTTT	.	TRBV2	.	16	TRBJ1-4
CATSRGSQGGPNQPQHF	TGTGCCACCAGCAGAGGCTCACAGGGGGGCCCAAATCAGCCCCAGCATTTT	TRBD1	TRBV15	.	17	TRBJ1-5
CASSTAGTGEETQYF	TGCGCCAGCAGCACTGCCGGGACAGGGGAAGAGACCCAGTACTTC	TRBD1	TRBV5-1	.	15	TRBJ2-5
CASSPLAGGTDTQYF	TGCGCCAGCAGCCCCCTGGCGGGGGGTACAGATACGCAGTATTTT	TRBD2	TRBV5-1	.	15	TRBJ2-3
CASRKYAGGSPLHF	TGTGCCAGCAGGAAATACGCAGGGGGGTCACCCCTCCACTTT	TRBD1	TRBV6-5	few	14	TRBJ1-6
CASSPGQGFTEAFF	TGTGCCAGCAGTCCGGGACAGGGATTCACTGAAGCTTTCTTT	TRBD1	TRBV28	once	14	TRBJ1-1
CASSQPPRDSYTDTQYF	TGTGCCAGCAGCCAACCGCCTCGGGACTCGTACACAGATACGCAGTATTTT	.	TRBV4-2	.	17	TRBJ2-3
CSSSPDLLLAKNIQYF	TGTTCCAGCAGCCCGGACTTGTTGCTAGCCAAAAACATTCAGTACTTC	.	TRBV7-9	.	16	TRBJ2-4
CASSPGNTYEQYF	TGTGCCAGCAGTCCGGGTAACACCTACGAGCAGTACTTC	.	TRBV27	.	13	TRBJ2-7
CADNRDSTEAFF	TGTGCCGACAACAGGGATAGCACTGAAGCTTTCTTT	.	TRBV2	.	12	TRBJ1-1
CASSQEMGREKLFF	TGTGCCAGCAGCCAAGAGATGGGGAGGGAAAAACTGTTTTTT	.	TRBV4-2	.	14	TRBJ1-4
CASSLSHNSPLHF	TGTGCCAGCAGCCTCTCCCACAATTCACCTCTCCACTTT	.	TRBV2	.	13	TRBJ1-6
CASSYGTNNQPQHF	TGTGCCAGCAGTTACGGGACAAACAATCAGCCCCAGCATTTT	.	TRBV6-5	.	14	TRBJ1-5
CASSPDRQETQYF	TGTGCCAGCTCACCCGACAGGCAAGAGACCCAGTACTTC	.	TRBV18	few	13	TRBJ2-5
CASSPGTDTGNTIYF	TGCGCCAGCAGCCCTGGGACAGACACTGGAAACACCATATATTTT	TRBD1	TRBV5-1	once	15	TRBJ1-3
CASSKGGPGANVLTF	TGTGCCAGCAGCAAGGGAGGGCCTGGGGCCAACGTCCTGACTTTC	TRBD2	TRBV7-3	.	15	TRBJ2-6
CASSLAEGGVLSGNTIYF	TGCGCCAGCAGCTTGGCCGAGGGCGGAGTATTATCTGGAAACACCATATATTTT	.	TRBV5-1	.	18	TRBJ1-3
CASRLVQGDSNQPQHF	TGTGCCAGCAGACTGGTGCAGGGGGATAGCAATCAGCCCCAGCATTTT	TRBD1	TRBV6-6	once	16	TRBJ1-5
CASSLGGGTEAFF	TGTGCCAGCAGCTTGGGGGGAGGTACTGAAGCTTTCTTT	.	TRBV13	.	13	TRBJ1-1
CASSLLVDRESEKLFF	TGTGCCAGCAGCCTACTGGTCGACAGGGAGAGCGAAAAACTGTTTTTT	TRBD1	TRBV7-9	.	16	TRBJ1-4
CASSSLQGGADTQYF	TGTGCCAGCAGTTCCCTACAGGGTGGGGCAGATACGCAGTATTTT	.	TRBV28	.	15	TRBJ2-3
CASSLGQLQETQYF	TGCGCCAGCAGCTTGGGACAGCTACAAGAGACCCAGTACTTC	.	TRBV5-1	.	14	TRBJ2-5
CASSPEGRSYNSPLHF	TGTGCCAGCTCACCGGAGGGACGCTCCTATAATTCACCCCTCCACTTT	.	TRBV18	.	16	TRBJ1-6
CASSPRQITYEQYF	TGTGCCAGCAGCCCCAGGCAGATTACCTACGAGCAGTACTTC	.	TRBV7-8	.	14	TRBJ2-7
CASSLAGGYNEQFF	TGTGCCAGCAGCTTAGCGGGGGGGTACAATGAGCAGTTCTTC	TRBD2	TRBV28	.	14	TRBJ2-1
CARGTGEATNEKLFF	TGCGCCAGGGGGACAGGGGAGGCAACTAATGAAAAACTGTTTTTT	TRBD1	TRBV5-1	.	15	TRBJ1-4
CASSLWTGAYEQYF	TGTGCCAGCAGCTTGTGGACGGGGGCCTACGAGCAGTACTTC	.	TRBV6-1	.	14	TRBJ2-7
CASSVKGGGNTIYF	TGTGCCAGCAGTGTAAAGGGAGGTGGAAACACCATATATTTT	.	TRBV2	.	14	TRBJ1-3
CASSGGWAEAFF	TGTGCCAGCAGCGGGGGGTGGGCTGAAGCTTTCTTT	.	TRBV6-1	.	12	TRBJ1-1
CASSWLDTQYF	TGTGCCAGCAGTTGGCTGGATACGCAGTATTTT	.	TRBV25-1	.	11	TRBJ2-3
CASSPRQGRNEEQYF	TGTGCCAGCAGCCCCCGACAGGGTCGGAATGAAGAGCAGTACTTC	TRBD1	TRBV5-5	.	15	TRBJ2-7
CASSLGGESNYGYTF	TGTGCCAGCAGCTTGGGGGGGGAGTCTAACTATGGCTACACCTTC	.	TRBV5-6	.	15	TRBJ1-2
CASSPGGLYEQYF	TGTGCCAGCTCACCAGGGGGCTTATACGAGCAGTACTTC	.	TRBV18	.	13	TRBJ2-7
CASLSGQGLEQYF	TGTGCCAGCCTATCGGGCCAGGGGCTCGAGCAGTACTTC	.	TRBV2	once	13	TRBJ2-7
CASSLSLGTLYLEQFF	TGTGCCAGCAGTTTATCTCTCGGGACTCTCTATCTTGAGCAGTTCTTC	.	TRBV27	.	16	TRBJ2-1
CASSLLGLTYEQYF	TGTGCCAGCAGTTTATTGGGGCTGACCTACGAGCAGTACTTC	.	TRBV28	.	14	TRBJ2-7
CASSLRGRDEKLFF	TGTGCCAGCAGTTTAAGGGGGAGGGATGAAAAACTGTTTTTT	.	TRBV28	.	14	TRBJ1-4
CASRRGGTGANVLTF	TGTGCCAGCAGGCGCGGGGGCACTGGGGCCAACGTCCTGACTTTC	.	TRBV13	.	15	TRBJ2-6
CASSLVTGGIGELFF	TGTGCCAGCAGCTTGGTGACAGGGGGTATCGGGGAGCTGTTTTTT	TRBD1	TRBV5-8	.	15	TRBJ2-2
CASSAASRDRVFF	TGTGCCAGCAGCGCCGCTTCCCGGGACAGGGTGTTCTTC	TRBD1	TRBV9	.	13	TRBJ2-1